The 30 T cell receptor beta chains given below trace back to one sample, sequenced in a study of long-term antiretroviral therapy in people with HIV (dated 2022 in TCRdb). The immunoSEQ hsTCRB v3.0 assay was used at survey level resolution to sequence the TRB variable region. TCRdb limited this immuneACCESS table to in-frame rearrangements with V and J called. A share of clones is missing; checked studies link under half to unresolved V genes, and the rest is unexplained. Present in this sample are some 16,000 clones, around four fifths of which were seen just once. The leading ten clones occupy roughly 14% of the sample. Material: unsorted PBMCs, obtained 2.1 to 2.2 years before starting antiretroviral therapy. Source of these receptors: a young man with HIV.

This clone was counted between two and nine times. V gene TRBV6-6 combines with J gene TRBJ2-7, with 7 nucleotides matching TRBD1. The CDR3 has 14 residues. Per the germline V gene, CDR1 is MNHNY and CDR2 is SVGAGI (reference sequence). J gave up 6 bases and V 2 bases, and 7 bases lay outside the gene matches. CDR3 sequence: CASSYKGALPEQYF. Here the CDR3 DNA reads TGTGCCAGCAGTTACAAGGGGGCGCTGCCCGAGCAGTACTTC.

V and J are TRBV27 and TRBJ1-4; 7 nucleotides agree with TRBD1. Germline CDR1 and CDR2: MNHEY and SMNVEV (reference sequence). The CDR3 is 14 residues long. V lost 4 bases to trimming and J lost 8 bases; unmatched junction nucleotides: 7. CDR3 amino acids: CASSSRQGREKLFF. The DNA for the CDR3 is TGTGCCAGCAGTTCGAGACAGGGTCGAGAAAAACTGTTTTTT.

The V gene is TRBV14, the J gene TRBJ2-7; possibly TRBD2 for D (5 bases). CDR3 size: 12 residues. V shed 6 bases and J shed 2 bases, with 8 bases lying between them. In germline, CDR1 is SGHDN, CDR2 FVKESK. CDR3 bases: TGTGCCAGCAGTTTCGGGACCTACGAGCAGTACTTC. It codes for CASSFGTYEQYF.

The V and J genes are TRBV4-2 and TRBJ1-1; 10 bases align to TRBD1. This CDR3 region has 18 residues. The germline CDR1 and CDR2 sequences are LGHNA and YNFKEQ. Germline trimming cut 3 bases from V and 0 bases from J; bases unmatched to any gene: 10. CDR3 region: CASSHGTGAEGVNTEAFF. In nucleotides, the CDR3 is TGTGCCAGCAGCCATGGGACAGGGGCCGAGGGGGTGAACACTGAAGCTTTCTTT.

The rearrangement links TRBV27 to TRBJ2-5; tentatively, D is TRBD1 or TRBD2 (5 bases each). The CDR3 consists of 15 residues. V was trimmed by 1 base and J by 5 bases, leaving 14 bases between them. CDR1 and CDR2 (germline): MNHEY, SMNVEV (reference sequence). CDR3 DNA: TGTGCCAGCAGTTTATTAATCGGGGCTACGGAGACCCAGTACTTC. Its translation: CASSLLIGATETQYF.

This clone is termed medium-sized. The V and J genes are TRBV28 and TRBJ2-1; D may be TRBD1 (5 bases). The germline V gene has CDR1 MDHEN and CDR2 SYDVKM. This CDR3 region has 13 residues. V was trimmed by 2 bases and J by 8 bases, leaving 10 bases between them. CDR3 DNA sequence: TGTGCCAGCAGTTTAGGGGCGAAAGATGAGCAGTTCTTC. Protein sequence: CASSLGAKDEQFF.

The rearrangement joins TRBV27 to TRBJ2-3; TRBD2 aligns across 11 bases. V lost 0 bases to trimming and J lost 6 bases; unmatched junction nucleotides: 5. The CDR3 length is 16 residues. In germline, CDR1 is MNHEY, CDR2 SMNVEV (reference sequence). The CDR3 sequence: CASSLSPSGGTDTQYF. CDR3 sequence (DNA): TGTGCCAGCAGTTTATCCCCTAGCGGGGGGACGGATACGCAGTATTTT.

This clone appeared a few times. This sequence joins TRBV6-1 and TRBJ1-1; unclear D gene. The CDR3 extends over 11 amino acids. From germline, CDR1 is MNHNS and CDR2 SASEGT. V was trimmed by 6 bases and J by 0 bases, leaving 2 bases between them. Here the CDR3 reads CASRMNTEAFF. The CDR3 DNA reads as TGTGCCAGCAGAATGAACACTGAAGCTTTCTTT.

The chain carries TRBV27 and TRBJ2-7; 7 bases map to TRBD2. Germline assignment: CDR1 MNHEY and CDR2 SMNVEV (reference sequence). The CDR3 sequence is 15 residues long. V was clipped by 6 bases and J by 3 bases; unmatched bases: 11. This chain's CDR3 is CASRGGETILYEQYF. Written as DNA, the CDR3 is TGTGCCAGCAGGGGAGGGGAGACTATCCTCTACGAGCAGTACTTC.

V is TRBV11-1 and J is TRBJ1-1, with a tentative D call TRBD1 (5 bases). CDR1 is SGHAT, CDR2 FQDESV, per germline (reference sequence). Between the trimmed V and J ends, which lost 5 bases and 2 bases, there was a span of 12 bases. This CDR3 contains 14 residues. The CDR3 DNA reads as TGTGCCAGCAGCAGTGACAGATTTAACACTGAAGCTTTCTTT. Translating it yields CASSSDRFNTEAFF. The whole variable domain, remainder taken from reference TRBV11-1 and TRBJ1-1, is EAEVAQSPRYKITEKSQAVAFWCDPISGHATLYWYRQILGQGPELLVQFQDESVVDDSQLPKDRFSAERLKGVDSTLKIQPAELGDSAMYLCASSSDRFNTEAFFGQGTRLTVV.

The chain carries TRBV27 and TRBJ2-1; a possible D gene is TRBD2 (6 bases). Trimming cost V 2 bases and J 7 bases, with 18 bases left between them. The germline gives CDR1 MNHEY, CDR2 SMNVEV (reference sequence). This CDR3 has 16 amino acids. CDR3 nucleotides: TGTGCCAGCAGTTTAATTGGGCCGGGAGCATTTAATGAGCAGTTCTTC. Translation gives CASSLIGPGAFNEQFF.

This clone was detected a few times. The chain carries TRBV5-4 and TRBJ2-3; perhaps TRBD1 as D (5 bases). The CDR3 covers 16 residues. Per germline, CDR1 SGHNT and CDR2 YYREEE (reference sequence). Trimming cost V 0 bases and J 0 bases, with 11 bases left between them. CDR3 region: CASSLGGFSSTDTQYF. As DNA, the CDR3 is TGTGCCAGCAGCTTGGGGGGCTTCTCTAGCACAGATACGCAGTATTTT.

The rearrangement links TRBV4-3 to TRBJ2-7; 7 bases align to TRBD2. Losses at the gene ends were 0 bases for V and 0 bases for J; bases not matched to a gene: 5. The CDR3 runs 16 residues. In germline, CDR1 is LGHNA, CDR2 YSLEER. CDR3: CASSQESGGSSYEQYF. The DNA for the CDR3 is TGCGCCAGCAGCCAAGAGTCGGGGGGTTCCTCCTACGAGCAGTACTTC.

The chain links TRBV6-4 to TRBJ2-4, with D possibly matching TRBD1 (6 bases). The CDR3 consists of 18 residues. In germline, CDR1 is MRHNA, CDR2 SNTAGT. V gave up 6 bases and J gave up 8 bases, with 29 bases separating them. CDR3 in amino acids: CASSVTGTRTLIRDIQYF. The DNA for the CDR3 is TGTGCCAGCAGCGTCACCGGGACAAGGACCTTAATACGGGACATTCAGTACTTC.

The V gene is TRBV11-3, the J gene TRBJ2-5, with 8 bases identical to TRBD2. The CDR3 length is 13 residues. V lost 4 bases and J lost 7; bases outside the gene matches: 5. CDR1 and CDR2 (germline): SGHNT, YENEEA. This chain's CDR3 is CASSSGSGGTQYF. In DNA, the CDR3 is TGTGCCAGCAGCTCAGGAAGCGGGGGGACCCAGTACTTC.

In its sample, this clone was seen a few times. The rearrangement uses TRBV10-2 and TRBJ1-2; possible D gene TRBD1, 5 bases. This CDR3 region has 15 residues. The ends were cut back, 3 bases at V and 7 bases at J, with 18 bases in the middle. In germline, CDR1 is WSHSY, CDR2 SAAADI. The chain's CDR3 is CASSDVGVGAGGYTF. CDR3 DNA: TGCGCCAGCAGTGATGTCGGGGTTGGGGCCGGTGGCTACACCTTC.

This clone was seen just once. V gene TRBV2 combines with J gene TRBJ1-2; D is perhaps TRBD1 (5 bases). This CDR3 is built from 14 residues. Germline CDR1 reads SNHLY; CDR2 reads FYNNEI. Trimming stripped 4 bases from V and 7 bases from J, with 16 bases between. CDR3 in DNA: TGTGCCAGCAGTGGAAGTAGGGGAGCTAGTGGCTACACCTTC. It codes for CASSGSRGASGYTF. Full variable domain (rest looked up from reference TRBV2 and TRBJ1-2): EPEVTQTPSHQVTQMGQEVILRCVPISNHLYFYWYRQILGQKVEFLVSFYNNEISEKSEIFDDQFSVERPDGSNFTLKIRSTKLEDSAMYFCASSGSRGASGYTFGSGTRLTVV.

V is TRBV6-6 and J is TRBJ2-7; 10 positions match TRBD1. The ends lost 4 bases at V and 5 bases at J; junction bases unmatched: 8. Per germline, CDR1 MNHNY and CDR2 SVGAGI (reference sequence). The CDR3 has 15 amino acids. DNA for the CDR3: TGTGCCAGCAGTTTCTCGGGACAGGGGCACGACGAGCAGTACTTC. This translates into CASSFSGQGHDEQYF.

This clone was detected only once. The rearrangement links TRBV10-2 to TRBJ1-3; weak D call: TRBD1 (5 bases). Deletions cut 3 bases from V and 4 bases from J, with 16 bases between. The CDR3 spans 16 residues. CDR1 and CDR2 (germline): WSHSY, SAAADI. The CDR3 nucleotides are TGCGCCAGCAGTGATAGGAGCAGGGCGCGCGGAAACACCATATATTTT. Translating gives CASSDRSRARGNTIYF.

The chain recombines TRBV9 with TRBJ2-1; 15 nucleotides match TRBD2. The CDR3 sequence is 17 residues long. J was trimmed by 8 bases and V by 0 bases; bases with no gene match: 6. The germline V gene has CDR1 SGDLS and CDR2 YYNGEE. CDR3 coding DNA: TGTGCCAGCAGCGTAGAAGGGACTAGCGGGGGGTGGGATGAGCAGTTCTTC. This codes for CASSVEGTSGGWDEQFF. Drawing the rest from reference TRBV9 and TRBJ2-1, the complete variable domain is DSGVTQTPKHLITATGQRVTLRCSPRSGDLSVYWYQQSLDQGLQFLIQYYNGEERAKGNILERFSAQQFPDLHSELNLSSLELGDSALYFCASSVEGTSGGWDEQFFGPGTRLTVL.

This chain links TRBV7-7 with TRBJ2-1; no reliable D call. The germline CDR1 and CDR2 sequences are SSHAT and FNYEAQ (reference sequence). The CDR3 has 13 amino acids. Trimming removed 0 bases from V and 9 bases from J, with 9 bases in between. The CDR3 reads CASSLAQTAEQFF. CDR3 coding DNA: TGTGCCAGCAGCTTAGCCCAGACCGCTGAGCAGTTCTTC. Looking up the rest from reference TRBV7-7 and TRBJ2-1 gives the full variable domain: GAGVSQSPRYKVTKRGQDVTLRCDPISSHATLYWYQQALGQGPEFLTYFNYEAQPDKSGLPSDRFSAERPEGSISTLTIQRTEQRDSAMYRCASSLAQTAEQFFGPGTRLTVL.

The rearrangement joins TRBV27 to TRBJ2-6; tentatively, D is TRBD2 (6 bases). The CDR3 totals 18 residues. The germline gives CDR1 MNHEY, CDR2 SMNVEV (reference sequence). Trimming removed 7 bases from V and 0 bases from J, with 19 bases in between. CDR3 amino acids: CASNPSGTGGSGANVLTF. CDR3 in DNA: TGTGCCAGCAACCCCTCCGGGACCGGGGGCTCTGGGGCCAACGTCCTGACTTTC.

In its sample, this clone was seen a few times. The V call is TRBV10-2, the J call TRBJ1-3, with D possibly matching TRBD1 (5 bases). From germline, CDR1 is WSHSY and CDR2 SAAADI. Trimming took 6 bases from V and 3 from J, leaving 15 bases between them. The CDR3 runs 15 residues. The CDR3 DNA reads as TGCGCCAGCAGCAGGGACGGAGCTGATGGAAACACCATATATTTT. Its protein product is CASSRDGADGNTIYF.

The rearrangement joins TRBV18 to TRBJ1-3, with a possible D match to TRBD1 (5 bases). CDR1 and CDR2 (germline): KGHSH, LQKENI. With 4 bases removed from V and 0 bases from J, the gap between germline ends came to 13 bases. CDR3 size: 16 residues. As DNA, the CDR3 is TGTGCCAGCTCACTCAGGGACGCGCACTCTGGAAACACCATATATTTT. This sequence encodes CASSLRDAHSGNTIYF.

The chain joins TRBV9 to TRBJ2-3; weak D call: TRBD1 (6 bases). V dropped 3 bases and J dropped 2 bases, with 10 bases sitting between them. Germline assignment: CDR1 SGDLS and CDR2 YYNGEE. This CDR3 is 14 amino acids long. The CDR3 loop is CASSEDRVTDTQYF. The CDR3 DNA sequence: TGTGCCAGCAGCGAGGACAGAGTCACAGATACGCAGTATTTT.

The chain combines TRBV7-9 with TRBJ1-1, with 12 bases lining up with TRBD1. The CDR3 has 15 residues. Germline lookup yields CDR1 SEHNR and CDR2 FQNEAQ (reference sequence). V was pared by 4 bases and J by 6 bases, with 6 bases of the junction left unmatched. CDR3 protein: CASSYGTGGNAEAFF. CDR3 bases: TGTGCCAGCAGCTACGGGACAGGGGGCAACGCTGAAGCTTTCTTT.

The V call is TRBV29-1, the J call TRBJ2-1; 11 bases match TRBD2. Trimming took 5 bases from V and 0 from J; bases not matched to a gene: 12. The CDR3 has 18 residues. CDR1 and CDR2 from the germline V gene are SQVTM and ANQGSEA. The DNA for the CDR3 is TGCAGCGTTACGCTAGCGGGAGGCTTTACTAGCTCCTACAATGAGCAGTTCTTC. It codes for CSVTLAGGFTSSYNEQFF.

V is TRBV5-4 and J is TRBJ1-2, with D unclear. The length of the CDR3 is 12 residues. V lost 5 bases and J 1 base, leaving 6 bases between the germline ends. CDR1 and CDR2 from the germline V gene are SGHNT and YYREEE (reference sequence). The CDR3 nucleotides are TGTGCCAGCAGTTGGGATAACTATGGCTACACCTTC. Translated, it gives CASSWDNYGYTF.

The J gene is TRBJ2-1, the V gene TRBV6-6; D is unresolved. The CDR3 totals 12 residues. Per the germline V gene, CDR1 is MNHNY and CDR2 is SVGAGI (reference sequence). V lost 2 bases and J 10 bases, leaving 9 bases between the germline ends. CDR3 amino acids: CASSYTEKEQFF. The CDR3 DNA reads TGTGCCAGCAGTTACACGGAGAAAGAGCAGTTCTTC.

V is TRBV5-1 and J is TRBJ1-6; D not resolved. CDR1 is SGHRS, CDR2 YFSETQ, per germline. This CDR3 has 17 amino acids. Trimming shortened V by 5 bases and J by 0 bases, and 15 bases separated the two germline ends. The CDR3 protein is CASSHEGMGSYNSPLHF. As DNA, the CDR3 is TGCGCCAGCAGTCACGAAGGGATGGGCTCCTATAATTCACCCCTCCACTTT.